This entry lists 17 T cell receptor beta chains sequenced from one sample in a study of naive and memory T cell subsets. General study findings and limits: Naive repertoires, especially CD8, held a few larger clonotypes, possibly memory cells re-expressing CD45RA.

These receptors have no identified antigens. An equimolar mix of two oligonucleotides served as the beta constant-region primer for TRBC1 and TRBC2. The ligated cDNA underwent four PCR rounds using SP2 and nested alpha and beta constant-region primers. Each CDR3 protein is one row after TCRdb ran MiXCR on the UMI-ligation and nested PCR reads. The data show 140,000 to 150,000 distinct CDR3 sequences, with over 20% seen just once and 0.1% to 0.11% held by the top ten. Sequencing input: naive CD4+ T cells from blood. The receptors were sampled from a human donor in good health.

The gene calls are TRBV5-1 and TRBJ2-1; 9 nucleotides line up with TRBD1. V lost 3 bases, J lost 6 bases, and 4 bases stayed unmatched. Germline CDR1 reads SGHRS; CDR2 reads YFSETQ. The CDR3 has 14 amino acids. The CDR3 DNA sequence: TGCGCCAGCAGCTATCAGACAGGGGGCAATGAGCAGTTCTTC. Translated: CASSYQTGGNEQFF.

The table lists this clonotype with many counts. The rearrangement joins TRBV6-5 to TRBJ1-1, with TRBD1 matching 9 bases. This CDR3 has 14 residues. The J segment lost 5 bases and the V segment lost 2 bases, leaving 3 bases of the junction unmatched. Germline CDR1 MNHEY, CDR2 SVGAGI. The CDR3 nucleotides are TGTGCCAGCAGTTACGACAGGGGGGGGACTGAAGCTTTCTTT. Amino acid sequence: CASSYDRGGTEAFF.

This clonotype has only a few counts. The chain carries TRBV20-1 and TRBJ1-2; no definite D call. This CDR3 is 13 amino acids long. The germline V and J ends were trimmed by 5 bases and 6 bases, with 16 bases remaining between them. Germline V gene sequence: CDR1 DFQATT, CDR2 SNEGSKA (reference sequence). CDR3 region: CSAPPQREHGYTF. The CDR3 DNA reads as TGCAGTGCTCCCCCCCAAAGGGAACATGGCTACACCTTC.

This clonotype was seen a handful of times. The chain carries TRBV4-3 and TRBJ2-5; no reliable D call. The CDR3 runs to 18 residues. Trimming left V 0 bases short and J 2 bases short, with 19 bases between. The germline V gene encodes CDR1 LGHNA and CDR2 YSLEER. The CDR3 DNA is TGCGCCAGCAGCCAAGATACAAGAAATGGCCCAAGACAAGAGACCCAGTACTTC. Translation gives CASSQDTRNGPRQETQYF.

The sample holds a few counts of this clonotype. CDR3 coding DNA: TGTGCCAGCAGCGCTCCCCCAGATACGCAGTATTTT. It specifies CASSAPPDTQYF. The chain is built from TRBV6-1 and TRBJ2-3; no clear D. Trimming left V 6 bases short and J 4 bases short, with 8 bases between. This CDR3 spans 12 amino acids. The germline CDR1 and CDR2 sequences are MNHNS and SASEGT.

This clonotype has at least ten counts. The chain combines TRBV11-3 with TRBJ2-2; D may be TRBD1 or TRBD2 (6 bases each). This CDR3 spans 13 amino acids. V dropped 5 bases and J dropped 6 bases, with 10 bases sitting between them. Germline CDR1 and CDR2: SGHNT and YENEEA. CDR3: CASSGGGAGELFF. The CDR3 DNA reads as TGTGCCAGCAGCGGAGGGGGAGCCGGGGAGCTGTTTTTT.

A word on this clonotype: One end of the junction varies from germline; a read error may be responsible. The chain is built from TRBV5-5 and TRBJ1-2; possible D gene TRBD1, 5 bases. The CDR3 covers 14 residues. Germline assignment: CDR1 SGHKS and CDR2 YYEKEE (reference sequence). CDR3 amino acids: CASGLGQDIYGYTF. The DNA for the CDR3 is TGTGCCAGCGGCTTGGGGCAGGACATCTATGGCTACACCTTC.

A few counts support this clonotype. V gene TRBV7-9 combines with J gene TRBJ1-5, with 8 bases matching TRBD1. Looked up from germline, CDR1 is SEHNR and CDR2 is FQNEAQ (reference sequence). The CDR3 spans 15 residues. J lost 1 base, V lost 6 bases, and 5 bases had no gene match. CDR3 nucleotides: TGTGCCAGCAGTCGACAGGGGATCAGCAATCAGCCCCAGCATTTT. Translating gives CASSRQGISNQPQHF.

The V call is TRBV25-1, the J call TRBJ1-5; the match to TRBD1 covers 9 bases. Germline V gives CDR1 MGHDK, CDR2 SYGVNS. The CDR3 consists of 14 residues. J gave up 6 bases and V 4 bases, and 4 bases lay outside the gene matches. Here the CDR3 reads CASSGTGAGQPQHF. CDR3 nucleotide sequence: TGTGCCAGCAGTGGGACAGGGGCTGGTCAGCCCCAGCATTTT.

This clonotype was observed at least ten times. CDR3 sequence: CASSQEKGLAGYNEQFF. The DNA for the CDR3 is TGTGCCAGCAGCCAAGAAAAGGGACTAGCAGGTTACAATGAGCAGTTCTTC. V is TRBV14 and J is TRBJ2-1; 9 bases agree with TRBD2. Per the germline V gene, CDR1 is SGHDN and CDR2 is FVKESK. J gave up 4 bases and V 0 bases, and 7 bases lay outside the gene matches. This CDR3 has 17 residues.

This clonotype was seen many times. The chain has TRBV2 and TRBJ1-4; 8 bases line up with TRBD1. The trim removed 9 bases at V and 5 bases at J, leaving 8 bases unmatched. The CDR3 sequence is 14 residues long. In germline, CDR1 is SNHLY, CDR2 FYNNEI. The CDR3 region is CASQPGQVNEKLFF. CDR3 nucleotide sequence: TGTGCCAGTCAACCGGGACAGGTGAATGAAAAACTGTTTTTT.

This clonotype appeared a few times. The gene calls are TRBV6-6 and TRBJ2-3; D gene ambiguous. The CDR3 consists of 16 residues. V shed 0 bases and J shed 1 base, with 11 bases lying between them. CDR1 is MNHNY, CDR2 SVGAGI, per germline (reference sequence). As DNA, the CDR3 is TGTGCCAGCAGTTACTCGGGAAGGAGCGGCACAGATACGCAGTATTTT. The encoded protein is CASSYSGRSGTDTQYF.

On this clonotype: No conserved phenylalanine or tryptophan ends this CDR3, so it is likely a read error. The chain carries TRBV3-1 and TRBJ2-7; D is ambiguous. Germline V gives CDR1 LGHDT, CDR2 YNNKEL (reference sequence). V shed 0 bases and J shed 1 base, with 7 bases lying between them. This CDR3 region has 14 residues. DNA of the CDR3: TGTGCCAGCAGCCAAGACAGTGCTTCCTACGAGCAGTACTCC. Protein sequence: CASSQDSASYEQYS.

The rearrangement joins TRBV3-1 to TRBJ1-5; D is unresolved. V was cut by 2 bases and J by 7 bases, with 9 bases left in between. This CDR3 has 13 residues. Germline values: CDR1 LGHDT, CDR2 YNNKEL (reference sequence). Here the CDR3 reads CASSQKFRQPQHF. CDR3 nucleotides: TGTGCCAGCAGCCAAAAGTTCCGACAGCCCCAGCATTTT.

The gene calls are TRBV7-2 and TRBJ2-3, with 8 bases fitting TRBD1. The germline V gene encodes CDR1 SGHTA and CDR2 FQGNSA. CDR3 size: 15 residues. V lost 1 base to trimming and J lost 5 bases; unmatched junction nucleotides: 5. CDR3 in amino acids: CASSLVQGAGDTQYF. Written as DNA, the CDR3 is TGTGCCAGCAGCTTAGTTCAGGGGGCGGGAGATACGCAGTATTTT.

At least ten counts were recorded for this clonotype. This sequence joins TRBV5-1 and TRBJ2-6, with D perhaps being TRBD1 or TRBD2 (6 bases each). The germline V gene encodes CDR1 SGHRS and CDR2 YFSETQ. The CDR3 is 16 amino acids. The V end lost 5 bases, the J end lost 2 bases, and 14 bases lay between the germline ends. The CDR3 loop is CASRLTGRTGANVLTF. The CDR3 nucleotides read TGCGCCAGCAGACTAACAGGGAGGACTGGGGCCAACGTCCTGACTTTC.

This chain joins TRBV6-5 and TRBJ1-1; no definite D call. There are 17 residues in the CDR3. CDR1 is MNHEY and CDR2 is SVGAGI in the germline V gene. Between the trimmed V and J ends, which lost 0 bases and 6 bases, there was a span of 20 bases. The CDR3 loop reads CASSYSMWALPGSEAFF. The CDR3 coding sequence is TGTGCCAGCAGTTACTCGATGTGGGCACTCCCCGGCTCTGAAGCTTTCTTT.